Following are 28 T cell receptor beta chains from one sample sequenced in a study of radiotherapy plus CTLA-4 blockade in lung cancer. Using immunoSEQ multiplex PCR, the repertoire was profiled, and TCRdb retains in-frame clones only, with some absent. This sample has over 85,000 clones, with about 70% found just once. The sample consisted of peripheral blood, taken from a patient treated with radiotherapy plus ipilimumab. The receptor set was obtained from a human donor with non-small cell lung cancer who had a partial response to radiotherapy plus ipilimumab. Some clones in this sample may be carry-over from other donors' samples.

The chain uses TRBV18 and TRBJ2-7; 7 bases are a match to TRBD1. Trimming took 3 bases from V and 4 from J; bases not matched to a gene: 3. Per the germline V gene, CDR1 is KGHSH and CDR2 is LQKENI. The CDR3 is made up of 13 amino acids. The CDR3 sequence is CASSPGTAYEQYF. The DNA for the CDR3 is TGTGCCAGCTCACCTGGGACAGCATACGAGCAGTACTTC.

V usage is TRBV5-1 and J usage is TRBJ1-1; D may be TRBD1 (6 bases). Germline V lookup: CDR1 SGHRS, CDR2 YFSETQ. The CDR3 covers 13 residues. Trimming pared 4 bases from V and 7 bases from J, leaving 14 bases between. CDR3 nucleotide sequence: TGCGCCAGCAGCGACCTACAGGGAAGTGAAGCTTTCTTT. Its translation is CASSDLQGSEAFF.

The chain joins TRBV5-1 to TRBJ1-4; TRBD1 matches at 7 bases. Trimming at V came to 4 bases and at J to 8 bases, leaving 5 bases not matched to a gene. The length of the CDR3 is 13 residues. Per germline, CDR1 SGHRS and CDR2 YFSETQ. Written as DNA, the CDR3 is TGCGCCAGCAGCACGGGACAGCTAGAAAAACTGTTTTTT. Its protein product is CASSTGQLEKLFF. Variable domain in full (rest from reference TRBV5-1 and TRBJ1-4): KAGVTQTPRYLIKTRGQQVTLSCSPISGHRSVSWYQQTPGQGLQFLFEYFSETQRNKGNFPGRFSGRQFSNSRSEMNVSTLELGDSALYLCASSTGQLEKLFFGSGTQLSVL.

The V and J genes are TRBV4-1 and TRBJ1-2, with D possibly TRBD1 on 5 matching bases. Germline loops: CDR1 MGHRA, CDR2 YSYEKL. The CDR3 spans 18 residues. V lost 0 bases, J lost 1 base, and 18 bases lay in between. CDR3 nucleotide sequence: TGCGCCAGCAGCCAAGAAATCGAGACAGCCCACCTTAACTATGGCTACACCTTC. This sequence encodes CASSQEIETAHLNYGYTF.

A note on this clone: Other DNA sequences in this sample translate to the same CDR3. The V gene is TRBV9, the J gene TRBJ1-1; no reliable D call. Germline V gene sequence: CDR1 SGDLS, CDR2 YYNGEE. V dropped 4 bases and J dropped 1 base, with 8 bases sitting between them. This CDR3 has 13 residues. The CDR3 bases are TGTGCCAGCAGCTTCACCGGGAACACTGAAGCTTTCTTT. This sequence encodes CASSFTGNTEAFF. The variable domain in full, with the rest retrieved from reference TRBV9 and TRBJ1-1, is DSGVTQTPKHLITATGQRVTLRCSPRSGDLSVYWYQQSLDQGLQFLIQYYNGEERAKGNILERFSAQQFPDLHSELNLSSLELGDSALYFCASSFTGNTEAFFGQGTRLTVV.

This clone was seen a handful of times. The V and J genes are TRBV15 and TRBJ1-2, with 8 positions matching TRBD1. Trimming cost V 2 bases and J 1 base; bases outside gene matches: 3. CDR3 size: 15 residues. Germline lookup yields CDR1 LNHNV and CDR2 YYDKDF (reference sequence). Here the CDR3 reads CATSRTGGINYGYTF. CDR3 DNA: TGTGCCACCAGCAGAACAGGGGGAATTAACTATGGCTACACCTTC. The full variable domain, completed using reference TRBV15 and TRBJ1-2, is DAMVIQNPRYQVTQFGKPVTLSCSQTLNHNVMYWYQQKSSQAPKLLFHYYDKDFNNEADTPDNFQSRRPNTSFCFLDIRSPGLGDTAMYLCATSRTGGINYGYTFGSGTRLTVV.

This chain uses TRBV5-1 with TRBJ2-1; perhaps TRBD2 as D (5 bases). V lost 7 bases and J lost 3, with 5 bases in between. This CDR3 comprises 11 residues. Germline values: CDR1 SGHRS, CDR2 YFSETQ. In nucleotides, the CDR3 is TGCGCCAGCCGGGACTACAATGAGCAGTTCTTC. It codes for CASRDYNEQFF.

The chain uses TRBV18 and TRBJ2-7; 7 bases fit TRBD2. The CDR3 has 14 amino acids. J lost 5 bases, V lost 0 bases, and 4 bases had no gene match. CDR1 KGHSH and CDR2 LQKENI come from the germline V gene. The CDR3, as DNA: TGTGCCAGCTCACCACCGAGCGGGGTTAACGAGCAGTACTTC. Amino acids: CASSPPSGVNEQYF.

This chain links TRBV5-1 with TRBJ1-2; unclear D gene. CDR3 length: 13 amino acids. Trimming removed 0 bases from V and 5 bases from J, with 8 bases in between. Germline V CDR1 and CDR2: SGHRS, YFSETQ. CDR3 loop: CASSLDPQYGYTF. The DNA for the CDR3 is TGCGCCAGCAGCTTGGACCCACAGTATGGCTACACCTTC. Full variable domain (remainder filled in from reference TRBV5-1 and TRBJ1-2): KAGVTQTPRYLIKTRGQQVTLSCSPISGHRSVSWYQQTPGQGLQFLFEYFSETQRNKGNFPGRFSGRQFSNSRSEMNVSTLELGDSALYLCASSLDPQYGYTFGSGTRLTVV.

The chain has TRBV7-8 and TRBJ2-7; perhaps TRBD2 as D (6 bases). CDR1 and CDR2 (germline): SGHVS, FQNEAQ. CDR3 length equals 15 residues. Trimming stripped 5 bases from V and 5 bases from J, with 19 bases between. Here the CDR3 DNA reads TGTGCCAGCAGCCCCAGAGGGGTTGGCGGGAACGAGCAGTACTTC. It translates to CASSPRGVGGNEQYF.

For the CDR3, the DNA is TGTGCCAGCGGGACTAGCGGGCCTACTGGCTACACCTTC. Its protein is CASGTSGPTGYTF. The V gene is TRBV27, the J gene TRBJ1-2; D possibly corresponds to TRBD1 (5 bases). The CDR3 has 13 amino acids. CDR1 MNHEY and CDR2 SMNVEV come from the germline V gene (reference sequence). Trimming stripped 8 bases from V and 7 bases from J, with 17 bases between.

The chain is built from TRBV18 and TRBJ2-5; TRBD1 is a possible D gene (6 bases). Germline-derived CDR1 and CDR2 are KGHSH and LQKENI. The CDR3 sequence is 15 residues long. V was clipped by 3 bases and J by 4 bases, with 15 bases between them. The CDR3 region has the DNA TGTGCCAGCTCACCGAAACAGGGAGAGCGAGAGACCCAGTACTTC. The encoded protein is CASSPKQGERETQYF.

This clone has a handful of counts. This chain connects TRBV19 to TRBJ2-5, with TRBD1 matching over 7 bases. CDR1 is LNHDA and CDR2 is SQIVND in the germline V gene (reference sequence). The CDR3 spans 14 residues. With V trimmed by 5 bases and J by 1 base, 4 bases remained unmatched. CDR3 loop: CASSPRQGQETQYF. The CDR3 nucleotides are TGTGCCAGTAGTCCCCGACAGGGCCAAGAGACCCAGTACTTC.

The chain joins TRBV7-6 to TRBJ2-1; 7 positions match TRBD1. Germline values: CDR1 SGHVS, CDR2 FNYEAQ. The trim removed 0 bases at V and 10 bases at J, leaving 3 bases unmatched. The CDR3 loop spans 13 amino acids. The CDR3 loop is CASSLAVTGEQFF. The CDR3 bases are TGTGCCAGCAGCTTAGCAGTGACAGGGGAGCAGTTCTTC.

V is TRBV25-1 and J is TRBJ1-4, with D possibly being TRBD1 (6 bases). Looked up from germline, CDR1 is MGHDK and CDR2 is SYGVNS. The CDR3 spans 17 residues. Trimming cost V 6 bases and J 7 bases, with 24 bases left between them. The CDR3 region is CASRGGGAPVGGEKLFF. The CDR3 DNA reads TGTGCCAGCAGGGGAGGGGGGGCCCCGGTAGGAGGTGAAAAACTGTTTTTT.

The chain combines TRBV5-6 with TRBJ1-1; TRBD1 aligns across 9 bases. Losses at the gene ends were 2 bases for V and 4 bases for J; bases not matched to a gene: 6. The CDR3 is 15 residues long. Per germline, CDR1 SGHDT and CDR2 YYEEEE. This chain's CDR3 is CASSLAGTGSTEAFF. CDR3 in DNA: TGTGCCAGCAGCTTAGCCGGGACAGGGTCCACTGAAGCTTTCTTT.

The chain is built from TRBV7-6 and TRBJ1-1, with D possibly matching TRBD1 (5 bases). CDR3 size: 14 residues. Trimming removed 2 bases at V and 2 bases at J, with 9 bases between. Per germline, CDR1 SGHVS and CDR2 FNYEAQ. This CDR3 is CASSLTGANTEAFF. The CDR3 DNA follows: TGTGCCAGCAGCTTAACAGGTGCAAACACTGAAGCTTTCTTT. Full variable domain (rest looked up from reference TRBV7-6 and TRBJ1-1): GAGVSQSPRYKVTKRGQDVALRCDPISGHVSLYWYRQALGQGPEFLTYFNYEAQQDKSGLPNDRFSAERPEGSISTLTIQRTEQRDSAMYRCASSLTGANTEAFFGQGTRLTVV.

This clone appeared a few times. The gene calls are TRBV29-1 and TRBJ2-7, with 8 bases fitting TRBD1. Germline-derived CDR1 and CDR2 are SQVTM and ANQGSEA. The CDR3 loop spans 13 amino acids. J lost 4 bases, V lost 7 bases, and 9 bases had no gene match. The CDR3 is CSASGTGGYEQYF. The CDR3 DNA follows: TGCAGCGCCTCCGGCACAGGGGGATACGAGCAGTACTTC.

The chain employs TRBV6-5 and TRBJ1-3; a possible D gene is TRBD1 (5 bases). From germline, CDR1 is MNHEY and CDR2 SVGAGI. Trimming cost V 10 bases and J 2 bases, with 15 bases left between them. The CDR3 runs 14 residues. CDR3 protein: CATKGLAAGNTIYF. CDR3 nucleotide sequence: TGTGCCACTAAGGGACTGGCGGCTGGAAACACCATATATTTT.

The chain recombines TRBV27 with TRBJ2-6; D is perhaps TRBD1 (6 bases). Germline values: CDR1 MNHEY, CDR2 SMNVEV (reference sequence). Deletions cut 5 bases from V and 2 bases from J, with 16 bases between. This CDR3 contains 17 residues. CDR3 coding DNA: TGTGCCAGCAGTCTTCAGGCAGGGGCCGCTGGGGCCAACGTCCTGACTTTC. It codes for CASSLQAGAAGANVLTF.

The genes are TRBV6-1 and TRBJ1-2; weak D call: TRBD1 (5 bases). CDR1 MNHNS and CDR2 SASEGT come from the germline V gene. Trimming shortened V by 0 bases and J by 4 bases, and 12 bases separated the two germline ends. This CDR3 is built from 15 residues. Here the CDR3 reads CASSEAPGRLYGYTF. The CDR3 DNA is TGTGCCAGCAGTGAAGCGCCAGGGCGCCTCTATGGCTACACCTTC.

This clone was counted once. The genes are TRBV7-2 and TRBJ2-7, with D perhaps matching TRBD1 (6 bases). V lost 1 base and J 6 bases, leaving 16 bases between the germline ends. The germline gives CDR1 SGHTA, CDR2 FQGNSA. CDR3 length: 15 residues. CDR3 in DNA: TGTGCCAGCAGCTTAGACCCGTGGACAGTAGTCGAGCAGTACTTC. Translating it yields CASSLDPWTVVEQYF.

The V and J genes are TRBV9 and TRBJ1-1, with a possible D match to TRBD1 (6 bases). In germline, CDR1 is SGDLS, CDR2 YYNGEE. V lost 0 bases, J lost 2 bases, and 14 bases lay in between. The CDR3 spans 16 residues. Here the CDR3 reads CASSVAPQGPNTEAFF. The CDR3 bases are TGTGCCAGCAGCGTAGCCCCACAGGGACCAAACACTGAAGCTTTCTTT.

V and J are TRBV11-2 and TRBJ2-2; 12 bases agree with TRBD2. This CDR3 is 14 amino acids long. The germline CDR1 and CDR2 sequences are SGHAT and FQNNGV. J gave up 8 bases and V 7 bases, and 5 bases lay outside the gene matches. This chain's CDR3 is CASMRLAGVGELFF. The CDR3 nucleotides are TGTGCCAGCATGAGACTAGCGGGAGTAGGGGAGCTGTTTTTT. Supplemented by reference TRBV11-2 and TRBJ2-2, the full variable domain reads EAGVAQSPRYKIIEKRQSVAFWCNPISGHATLYWYQQILGQGPKLLIQFQNNGVVDDSQLPKDRFSAERLKGVDSTLKIQPAKLEDSAVYLCASMRLAGVGELFFGEGSRLTVL.

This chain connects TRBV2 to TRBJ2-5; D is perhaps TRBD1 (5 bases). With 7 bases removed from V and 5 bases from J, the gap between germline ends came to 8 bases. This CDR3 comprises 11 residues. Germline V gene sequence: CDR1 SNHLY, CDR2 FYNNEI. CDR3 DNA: TGTGCCAGCAAGACAGTGGAGACCCAGTACTTC. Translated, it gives CASKTVETQYF.

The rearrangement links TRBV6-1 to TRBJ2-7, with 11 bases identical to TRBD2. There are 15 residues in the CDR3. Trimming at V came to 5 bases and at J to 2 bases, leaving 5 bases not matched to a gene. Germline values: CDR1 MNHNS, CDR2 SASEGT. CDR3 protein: CASSPIAGGPYEQYF. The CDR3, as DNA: TGTGCCAGCAGTCCCATAGCGGGAGGGCCCTACGAGCAGTACTTC.

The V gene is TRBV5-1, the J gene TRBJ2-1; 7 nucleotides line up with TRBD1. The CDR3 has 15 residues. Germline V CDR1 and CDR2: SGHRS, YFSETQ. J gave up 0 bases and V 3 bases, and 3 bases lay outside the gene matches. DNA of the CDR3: TGCGCCAGCAGCTCGACAGGGAGCTCCTACAATGAGCAGTTCTTC. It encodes CASSSTGSSYNEQFF.

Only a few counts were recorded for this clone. The CDR3 region is CASSFTDNNEKLFF. In DNA, the CDR3 is TGTGCCAGCAGCTTTACAGATAATAATGAAAAACTGTTTTTT. This rearrangement joins TRBV11-2 to TRBJ1-4, with D unclear. V lost 3 bases to trimming and J lost 4 bases, with 9 bases between them. The CDR3 is 14 amino acids. Germline values: CDR1 SGHAT, CDR2 FQNNGV.